This T cell receptor beta chain is from a study of shared clonotypes between healthy human individuals. The donor cohort consisted entirely of Caucasian adults residing in Nashville, Tennessee. A word on this clone: Its antigen remains unidentified.

Each cell subset's genomic DNA was divided evenly among several immunoSEQ plates. The protocol was immunoSEQ multiplex PCR, while the TCRdb copy is restricted to in-frame clones and leaves out a portion. The sample carries about 2 million clones, 95% recorded once. Germline V CDR1 and CDR2: SQVTM, ANQGSEA. J gave up 0 bases and V 0 bases, and 4 bases lay outside the gene matches. The CDR3 sequence is 16 residues long. Study conclusions and caveats: Blood was the sole source, and tissue repertoires probably differ.

This TCR was recovered from a man aged 18 to 35 in good health. The sample taken for sequencing was naive CD4+ T cells sorted from blood. Subset meaning: CD45RA+ positively selected. The V and J genes are TRBV29-1 and TRBJ2-1; 8 nucleotides align to TRBD1. CDR3 amino acids: CSVEDPDRASYNEQFF. CDR3 nucleotides: TGCAGCGTTGAAGATCCGGACAGGGCCTCCTACAATGAGCAGTTCTTC.